Presented here are 27 T cell receptor beta chains from one specimen sequenced in a study of human T cells and chemical hapten exposure. TCRdb called the RACE reads again in MiXCR, with one record for every CDR3 protein. Of roughly 86,000 distinct CDR3 sequences listed, roughly a tenth are singletons. Time point in this sample: patch test 1, 2 weeks after DPC sensitization. Noted treatment: therapeutic diphenylcyclopropenone sensitization with weekly scalp DPC. The sample in question was whole blood, obtained in connection with sensitization to the hapten diphenylcyclopropenone (DPC). These receptor sequences come from a man aged 35 to 55 with alopecia areata. Some clones in this sample may be carry-over from other donors' samples.

This clonotype has ten or more counts. The chain has TRBV9 and TRBJ1-5, with D tentatively TRBD1 (6 bases). Germline V lookup: CDR1 SGDLS, CDR2 YYNGEE. The V gene lost 2 bases and the J gene lost 4 bases, with 13 bases spanning the gap. This CDR3 has 15 amino acids. The CDR3 sequence: CASSVDGQLNQPQHF. For the CDR3, the DNA is TGTGCCAGCAGCGTGGACGGACAGCTAAATCAGCCCCAGCATTTT.

The gene calls are TRBV24-1 and TRBJ2-7, with D perhaps TRBD1 or TRBD2 (5 bases each). V was clipped by 3 bases and J by 1 base, with 18 bases between them. The CDR3 is made up of 17 amino acids. The germline CDR1 and CDR2 sequences are KGHDR and SFDVKD. DNA of the CDR3: TGTGCCACCAGTGATCCCAGACCCGCTGGGGGTTCCTACGAGCAGTACGTC. This codes for CATSDPRPAGGSYEQYV.

This clonotype has a count of ten or more. For the CDR3, the DNA is TGCAGTGCTGGAGGGGGACAGGGGAAAACAGATACGCAGTATTTT. This codes for CSAGGGQGKTDTQYF. This chain uses TRBV20-1 with TRBJ2-3; TRBD1 matches at 10 bases. The J segment lost 3 bases and the V segment lost 5 bases, leaving 8 bases of the junction unmatched. Germline CDR1 reads DFQATT; CDR2 reads SNEGSKA (reference sequence). CDR3 length equals 15 residues.

This clonotype was counted between two and nine times. The CDR3 DNA reads TGTGCCAGCAGTTACGGGACAGGGGCAAGTCAAGAGACCCAGTACTTC. This codes for CASSYGTGASQETQYF. This chain joins TRBV6-2 or TRBV6-3 and TRBJ2-5; the match to TRBD1 covers 10 bases. Unmatched junction bases numbered 5, after V lost 2 bases and J lost 2 bases. The CDR3 is 16 residues long. CDR1 is MNHEY and CDR2 is SVGEGT in the germline V gene.

This clonotype has only a few counts. This sequence joins TRBV12-3 or TRBV12-4 and TRBJ2-3; maybe TRBD2 (5 bases). The CDR3 consists of 14 residues. The germline V and J ends were trimmed by 7 bases and 4 bases, with 15 bases remaining between them. The CDR3: CASMESGASDTQYF. For the CDR3, the DNA is TGTGCCAGCATGGAAAGCGGTGCCTCAGATACGCAGTATTTT.

This clonotype was detected many times. The chain combines TRBV6-6 with TRBJ2-7; possible D gene TRBD1, 6 bases. From germline, CDR1 is MNHNY and CDR2 SVGAGI (reference sequence). The V and J ends lost 6 bases and 7 bases respectively, with 13 bases between them. This CDR3 contains 12 residues. As DNA, the CDR3 is TGTGCCAGCAGCTTCACAGGGAGTGAGCAGTACGTC. Its protein is CASSFTGSEQYV.

This rearrangement joins TRBV28 to TRBJ2-3, with D perhaps assigned TRBD1 or TRBD2 (5 bases each). The V end was cut by 3 bases, the J end by 2 bases, with 15 bases between. CDR3 size: 16 residues. Germline V lookup: CDR1 MDHEN, CDR2 SYDVKM. In DNA form, the CDR3 reads TGTGCCAGCAGTTTCTCCCGGGACGGGCCCACAGATACGCAGTATTTT. Translation gives CASSFSRDGPTDTQYF.

This clonotype turned up a few times. This chain's CDR3 is CASSSVLGTEAFF. For the CDR3, the DNA is TGTGCCAGCAGCTCAGTCTTGGGAACTGAAGCTTTCTTT. V and J are TRBV7-8 and TRBJ1-1, with D unclear. The CDR3 has 13 amino acids. Trimming took 4 bases from V and 5 from J, leaving 11 bases between them. Per germline, CDR1 SGHVS and CDR2 FQNEAQ.

The chain employs TRBV14 and TRBJ1-6, with unresolved D. The CDR3 has 17 amino acids. In germline, CDR1 is SGHDN, CDR2 FVKESK. V shed 1 base and J shed 0 bases, with 10 bases lying between them. CDR3 sequence: CASSQAGLSSYNSPLHF. In nucleotides, the CDR3 is TGTGCCAGCAGCCAAGCCGGGCTTAGCTCCTATAATTCACCCCTCCACTTT.

This clonotype has a handful of counts. The rearrangement joins TRBV5-6 to TRBJ2-7; 11 nucleotides align to TRBD2. This CDR3 has 17 residues. V was pared by 3 bases and J by 2 bases, with 10 bases of the junction left unmatched. The germline gives CDR1 SGHDT, CDR2 YYEEEE. CDR3: CASSWPTSGSTPYEQYF. The CDR3 DNA reads as TGTGCCAGCAGCTGGCCCACTAGCGGGAGTACCCCCTACGAGCAGTACTTC.

This clonotype was detected only a few times. The CDR3 DNA is TGTGCCAGCAGCCAGACTAGCGGGAGATTTTCCGGGGAGCTGTTTTTT. It is translated as CASSQTSGRFSGELFF. The J gene is TRBJ2-2, the V gene TRBV3-1, with 12 bases aligning to TRBD2. The CDR3 length is 16 residues. V was clipped by 3 bases and J by 6 bases; unmatched bases: 5. Germline V lookup: CDR1 LGHDT, CDR2 YNNKEL (reference sequence).

The chain recombines TRBV20-1 with TRBJ2-3, with 7 positions matching TRBD1. Per germline, CDR1 DFQATT and CDR2 SNEGSKA (reference sequence). CDR3 length: 14 amino acids. J was trimmed by 3 bases and V by 5 bases; bases with no gene match: 8. The CDR3 loop reads CSARRQGRTDTQYF. The CDR3, as DNA: TGCAGTGCTCGTAGACAGGGTCGGACAGATACGCAGTATTTT.

This clonotype has only a few counts. The chain uses TRBV6-5 and TRBJ1-3; 7 positions agree with TRBD1. After removal of 6 bases from V and 0 bases from J, the junction contained 8 bases not matched to a gene. This CDR3 is 16 amino acids long. From germline, CDR1 is MNHEY and CDR2 SVGAGI. The CDR3 here is CASRSRTGRSGNTIYF. The CDR3 nucleotides read TGTGCCAGCAGGTCGAGGACAGGCCGCTCTGGAAACACCATATATTTT.

This clonotype appeared a few times. V usage is TRBV11-2 and J usage is TRBJ2-3, with unresolved D. The CDR3 has 16 amino acids. From germline, CDR1 is SGHAT and CDR2 FQNNGV. With 5 bases removed from V and 5 bases from J, the gap between germline ends came to 20 bases. The CDR3 region has the DNA TGTGCCAGCAGCCCCATTCGACCCAGAATCGGAGATACGCAGTATTTT. This sequence encodes CASSPIRPRIGDTQYF.

The chain links TRBV28 to TRBJ1-5, with TRBD1 identical over 11 bases. This CDR3 has 17 residues. Per germline, CDR1 MDHEN and CDR2 SYDVKM. With 6 bases clipped from V and 1 base from J, the junction kept 8 bases outside the gene matches. The CDR3 is CASRAGTGGVSNQPQHF. In nucleotides, the CDR3 is TGTGCCAGCAGGGCCGGGACAGGGGGAGTAAGCAATCAGCCCCAGCATTTT.

This rearrangement joins TRBV5-1 to TRBJ1-1; perhaps TRBD1 as D (6 bases). V dropped 5 bases and J dropped 8 bases, with 19 bases sitting between them. Germline V gene sequence: CDR1 SGHRS, CDR2 YFSETQ. CDR3 length: 14 residues. The chain's CDR3 is CASSYELPGTEAFF. Here the CDR3 DNA reads TGCGCCAGCAGTTATGAACTTCCCGGGACAGAAGCTTTCTTT.

The V gene is TRBV2, the J gene TRBJ2-1; D unclear. CDR1 is SNHLY, CDR2 FYNNEI, per germline. This CDR3 contains 12 residues. The V gene lost 6 bases and the J gene lost 8 bases, with 11 bases spanning the gap. The CDR3 DNA reads as TGTGCCAGCAGAGCATGGGTGTATGAGCAGTTCTTC. Its translation is CASRAWVYEQFF.

At least ten counts were recorded for this clonotype. The chain recombines TRBV29-1 with TRBJ2-1, with TRBD2 identical over 13 bases. This CDR3 region has 14 residues. Germline trimming cut 7 bases from V and 9 bases from J; bases unmatched to any gene: 9. The germline V gene encodes CDR1 SQVTM and CDR2 ANQGSEA. CDR3 in DNA: TGCAGCGCCGGGACTAGCGGGACTATCGTTGAGCAGTTCTTC. This translates into CSAGTSGTIVEQFF.

This clonotype has a count of ten or more. The V and J genes are TRBV20-1 and TRBJ1-5, with D possibly TRBD1 on 5 matching bases. The CDR3 is 16 residues long. The V end lost 6 bases, the J end lost 4 bases, and 22 bases lay between the germline ends. Germline CDR1 reads DFQATT; CDR2 reads SNEGSKA (reference sequence). The CDR3: CSARPRGEILNQPQHF. The CDR3 DNA reads as TGCAGTGCCCGGCCGCGGGGGGAGATCTTGAATCAGCCCCAGCATTTT.

This clonotype was seen only a few times. DNA for the CDR3: TGTGCCAGCAGTTCACAGGGCTCCGATTCCTACGAGCAGTACTTC. It codes for CASSSQGSDSYEQYF. The chain is built from TRBV28 and TRBJ2-7, with D maybe TRBD1 (6 bases). Trimming took off 4 bases at V and 1 base at J, with 14 bases between the two ends. CDR1 and CDR2 from the germline V gene are MDHEN and SYDVKM. The CDR3 is 15 amino acids.

The sample holds a few counts of this clonotype. This chain links TRBV18 with TRBJ2-5; a weak D match, TRBD1 (6 bases). CDR3 length equals 12 residues. The germline V gene has CDR1 KGHSH and CDR2 LQKENI. V gave up 8 bases and J gave up 1 base, with 8 bases separating them. CDR3: CASHRAQETQYF. Written as DNA, the CDR3 is TGTGCCAGCCACAGGGCCCAAGAGACCCAGTACTTC.

This clonotype was picked up many times. This chain links TRBV29-1 with TRBJ1-1; TRBD1 aligns across 8 bases. The CDR3 spans 14 residues. From germline, CDR1 is SQVTM and CDR2 ANQGSEA. V lost 7 bases, J lost 4 bases, and 11 bases stayed unmatched. CDR3 residues: CSAQDRAGGTEAFF. The CDR3 DNA reads TGCAGCGCCCAGGACAGGGCTGGAGGCACTGAAGCTTTCTTT.

This clonotype was seen more than once but under ten times. The chain links TRBV27 to TRBJ1-5; D is unclear. The CDR3 is made up of 19 amino acids. Germline CDR1 is MNHEY and CDR2 is SMNVEV (reference sequence). V was trimmed by 5 bases and J by 0 bases, leaving 23 bases between them. The CDR3: CASSPLRFRQLYSNQPQHF. The CDR3 bases are TGTGCCAGCAGTCCCCTCCGCTTTCGGCAACTCTATAGCAATCAGCCCCAGCATTTT.

This clonotype occurred many times. The chain couples TRBV7-2 to TRBJ2-5; perhaps TRBD1 as D (7 bases). The V end was cut by 5 bases, the J end by 5 bases, with 18 bases between. Germline CDR1 SGHTA, CDR2 FQGNSA. The CDR3 consists of 15 residues. The CDR3: CASSPATGRDETQYF. The CDR3 nucleotides are TGTGCCAGCAGCCCAGCGACAGGGCGGGACGAGACCCAGTACTTC. The full variable domain, its missing parts supplied by reference TRBV7-2 and TRBJ2-5, is GAGVSQSPSNKVTEKGKDVELRCDPISGHTALYWYRQSLGQGLEFLIYFQGNSAPDKSGLPSDRFSAERTGGSVSTLTIQRTQQEDSAVYLCASSPATGRDETQYFGPGTRLLVL.

The chain joins TRBV12-3 or TRBV12-4 to TRBJ1-1, with D perhaps matching TRBD1 (5 bases). This CDR3 is built from 17 residues. V was cut by 6 bases and J by 0 bases, with 20 bases left in between. CDR3 bases: TGTGCCAGCAGCCCCGACAGCCGGTTCGCCTTGAACACTGAAGCTTTCTTT. Its translation is CASSPDSRFALNTEAFF.

This clonotype was detected only a few times. J is TRBJ2-7 and V is TRBV18, with 8 nucleotides matching TRBD1. In germline, CDR1 is KGHSH, CDR2 LQKENI. V trimming: 5 bases; J trimming: 4 bases; junction bases outside the gene matches: 7. This CDR3 contains 14 residues. This chain's CDR3 is CASSADRARYEQYV. For the CDR3, the DNA is TGTGCCAGCTCAGCGGACAGGGCGCGGTACGAGCAGTACGTC.

The chain links TRBV9 to TRBJ1-2; 9 nucleotides line up with TRBD1. The V and J ends lost 3 bases and 5 bases, in that order; junction bases with no gene match: 8. The CDR3 length is 15 residues. Germline CDR1 SGDLS, CDR2 YYNGEE. The CDR3 nucleotides are TGTGCCAGCAGCGCCCAGACAGGGGGGGTTTATGGCTACACCTTC. It encodes CASSAQTGGVYGYTF.